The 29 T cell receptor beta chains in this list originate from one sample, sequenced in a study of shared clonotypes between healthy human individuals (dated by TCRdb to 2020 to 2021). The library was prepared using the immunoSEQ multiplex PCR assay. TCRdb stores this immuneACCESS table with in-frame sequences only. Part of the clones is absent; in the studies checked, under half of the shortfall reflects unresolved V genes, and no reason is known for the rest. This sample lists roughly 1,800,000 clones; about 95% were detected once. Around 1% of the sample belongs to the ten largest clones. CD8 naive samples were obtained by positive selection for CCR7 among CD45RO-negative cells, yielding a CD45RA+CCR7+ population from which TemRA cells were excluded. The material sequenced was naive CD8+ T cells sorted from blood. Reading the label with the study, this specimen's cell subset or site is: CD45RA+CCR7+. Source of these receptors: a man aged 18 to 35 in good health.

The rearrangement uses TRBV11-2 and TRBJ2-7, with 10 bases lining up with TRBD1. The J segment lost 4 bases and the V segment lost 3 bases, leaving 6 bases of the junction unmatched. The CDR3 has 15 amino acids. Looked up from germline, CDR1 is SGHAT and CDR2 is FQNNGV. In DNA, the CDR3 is TGTGCCAGCAGCTTGGCGGGACAGGGGTATTACGAGCAGTACTTC. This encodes CASSLAGQGYYEQYF.

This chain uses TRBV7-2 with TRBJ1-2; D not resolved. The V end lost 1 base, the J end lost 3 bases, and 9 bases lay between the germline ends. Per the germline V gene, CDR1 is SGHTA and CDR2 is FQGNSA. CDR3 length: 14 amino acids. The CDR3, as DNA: TGTGCCAGCAGCTTAGTTCTGATGGACTATGGCTACACCTTC. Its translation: CASSLVLMDYGYTF.

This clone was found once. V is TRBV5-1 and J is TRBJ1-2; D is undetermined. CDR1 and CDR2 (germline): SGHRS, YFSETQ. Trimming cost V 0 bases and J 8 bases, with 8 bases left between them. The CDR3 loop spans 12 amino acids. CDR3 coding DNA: TGCGCCAGCAGCTTGGACGGTAACGGCTACACCTTC. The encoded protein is CASSLDGNGYTF.

CDR3 sequence reads: CASSLALLGGSSYEQYF. DNA of the CDR3: TGTGCCAGCAGCTTAGCTCTATTGGGGGGGTCCTCCTACGAGCAGTACTTC. The chain carries TRBV7-8 and TRBJ2-7; 7 bases fit TRBD2. The CDR3 is made up of 17 amino acids. The J segment lost 0 bases and the V segment lost 0 bases, leaving 8 bases of the junction unmatched. Germline V lookup: CDR1 SGHVS, CDR2 FQNEAQ.

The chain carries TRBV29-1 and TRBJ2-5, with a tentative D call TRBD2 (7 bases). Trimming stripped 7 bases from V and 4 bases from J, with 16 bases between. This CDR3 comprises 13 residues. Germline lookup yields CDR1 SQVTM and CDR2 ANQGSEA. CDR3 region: CSAEGGMGETQYF. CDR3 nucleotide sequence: TGCAGCGCAGAGGGGGGGATGGGAGAGACCCAGTACTTC.

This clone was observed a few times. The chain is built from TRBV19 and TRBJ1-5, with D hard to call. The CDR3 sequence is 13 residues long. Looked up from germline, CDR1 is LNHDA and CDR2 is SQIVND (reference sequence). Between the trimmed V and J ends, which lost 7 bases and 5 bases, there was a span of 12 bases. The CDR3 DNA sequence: TGTGCCAGTACCACACTACACCATCAGCCCCAGCATTTT. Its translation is CASTTLHHQPQHF.

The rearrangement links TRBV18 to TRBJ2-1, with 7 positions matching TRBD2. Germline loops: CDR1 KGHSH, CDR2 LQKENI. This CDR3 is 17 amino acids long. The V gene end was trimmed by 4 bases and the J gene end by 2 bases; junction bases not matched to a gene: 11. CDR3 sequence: CASSLSGGWTAYNEQFF. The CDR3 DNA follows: TGTGCCAGCTCACTCTCGGGAGGATGGACCGCCTACAATGAGCAGTTCTTC.

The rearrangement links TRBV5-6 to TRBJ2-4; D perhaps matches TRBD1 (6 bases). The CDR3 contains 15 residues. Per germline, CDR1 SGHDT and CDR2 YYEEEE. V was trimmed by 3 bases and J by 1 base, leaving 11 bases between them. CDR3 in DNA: TGTGCCAGCAGCTCGTCCCAGGGGGCCAAAAACATTCAGTACTTC. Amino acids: CASSSSQGAKNIQYF.

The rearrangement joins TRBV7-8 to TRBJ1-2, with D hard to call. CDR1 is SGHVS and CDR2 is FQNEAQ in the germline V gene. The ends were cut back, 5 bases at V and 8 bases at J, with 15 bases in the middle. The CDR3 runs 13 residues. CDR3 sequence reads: CASSEQGVEGYTF. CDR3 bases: TGTGCCAGCAGCGAACAAGGCGTTGAGGGCTACACCTTC.

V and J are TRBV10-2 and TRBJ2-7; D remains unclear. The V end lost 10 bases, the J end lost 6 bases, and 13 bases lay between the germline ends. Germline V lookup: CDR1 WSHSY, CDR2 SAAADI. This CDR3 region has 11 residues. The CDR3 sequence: CATSQTTEQYF. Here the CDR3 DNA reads TGCGCCACCTCGCAGACAACCGAGCAGTACTTC.

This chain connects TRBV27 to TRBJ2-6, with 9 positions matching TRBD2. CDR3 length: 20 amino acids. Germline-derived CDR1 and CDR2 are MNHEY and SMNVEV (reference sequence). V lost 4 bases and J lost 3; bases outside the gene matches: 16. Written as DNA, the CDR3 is TGTGCCAGCAGTTCCGTTGGTATGGCGGGAGGGCCTGATGGGGCCAACGTCCTGACTTTC. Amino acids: CASSSVGMAGGPDGANVLTF. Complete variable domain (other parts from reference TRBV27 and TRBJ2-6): EAQVTQNPRYLITVTGKKLTVTCSQNMNHEYMSWYRQDPGLGLRQIYYSMNVEVTDKGDVPEGYKVSRKEKRNFPLILESPSPNQTSLYFCASSSVGMAGGPDGANVLTFGAGSRLTVL.

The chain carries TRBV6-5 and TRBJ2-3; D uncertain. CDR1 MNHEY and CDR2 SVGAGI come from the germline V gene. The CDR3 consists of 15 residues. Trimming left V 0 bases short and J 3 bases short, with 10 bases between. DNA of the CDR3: TGTGCCAGCAGTTACTCATGGGGTGCGACAGATACGCAGTATTTT. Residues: CASSYSWGATDTQYF.

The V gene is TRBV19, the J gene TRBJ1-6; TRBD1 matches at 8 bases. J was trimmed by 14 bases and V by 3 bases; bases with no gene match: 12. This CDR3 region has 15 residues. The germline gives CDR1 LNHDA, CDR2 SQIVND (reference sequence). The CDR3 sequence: CASSITTGGYVTLHF. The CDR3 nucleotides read TGTGCCAGTAGTATCACCACAGGGGGATACGTAACCCTCCACTTT.

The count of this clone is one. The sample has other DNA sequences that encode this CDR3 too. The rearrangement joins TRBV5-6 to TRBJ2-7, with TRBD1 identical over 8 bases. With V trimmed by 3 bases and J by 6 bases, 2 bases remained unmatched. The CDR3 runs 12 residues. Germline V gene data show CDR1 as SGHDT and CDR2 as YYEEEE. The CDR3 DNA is TGTGCCAGCAGCTCCACAGGGGGCGAGCAGTACTTC. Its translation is CASSSTGGEQYF.

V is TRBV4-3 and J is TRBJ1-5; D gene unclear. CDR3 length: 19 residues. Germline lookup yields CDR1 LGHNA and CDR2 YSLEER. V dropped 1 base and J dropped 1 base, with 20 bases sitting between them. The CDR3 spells CASSQGVGTSLLSNQPQHF. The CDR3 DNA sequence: TGCGCCAGCAGCCAAGGGGTGGGAACAAGTCTGCTAAGCAATCAGCCCCAGCATTTT.

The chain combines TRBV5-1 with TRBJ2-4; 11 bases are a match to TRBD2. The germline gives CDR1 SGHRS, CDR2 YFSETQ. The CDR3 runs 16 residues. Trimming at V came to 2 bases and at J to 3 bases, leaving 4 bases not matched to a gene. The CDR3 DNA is TGCGCCAGCAGCTTACTAGCGGGAGATGGCAAAAACATTCAGTACTTC. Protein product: CASSLLAGDGKNIQYF.

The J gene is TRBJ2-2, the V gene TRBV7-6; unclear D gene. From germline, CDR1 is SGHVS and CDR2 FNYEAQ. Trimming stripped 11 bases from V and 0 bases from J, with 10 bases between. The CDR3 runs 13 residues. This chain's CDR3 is CASAGPNTGELFF. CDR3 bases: TGTGCCTCGGCAGGCCCGAACACCGGGGAGCTGTTTTTT.

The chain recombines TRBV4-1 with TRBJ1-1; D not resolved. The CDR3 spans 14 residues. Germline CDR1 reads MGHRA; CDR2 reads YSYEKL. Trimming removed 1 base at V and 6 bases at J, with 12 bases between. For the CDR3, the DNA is TGCGCCAGCAGCCAAGCTTCGGGTGGCGCTGAAGCTTTCTTT. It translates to CASSQASGGAEAFF.

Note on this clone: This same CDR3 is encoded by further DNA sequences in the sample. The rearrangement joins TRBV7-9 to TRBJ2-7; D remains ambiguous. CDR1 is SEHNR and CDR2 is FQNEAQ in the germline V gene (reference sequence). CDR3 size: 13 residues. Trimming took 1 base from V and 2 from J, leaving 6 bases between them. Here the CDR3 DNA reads TGTGCCAGCAGCTTAGGACATCCCTACGAGCAGTACTTC. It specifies CASSLGHPYEQYF.

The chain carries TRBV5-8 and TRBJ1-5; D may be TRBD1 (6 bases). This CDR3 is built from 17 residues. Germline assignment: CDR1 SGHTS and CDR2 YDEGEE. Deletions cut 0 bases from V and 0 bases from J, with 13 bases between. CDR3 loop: CASSLVGDINSNQPQHF. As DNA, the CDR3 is TGTGCCAGCAGCTTGGTCGGGGACATAAATAGCAATCAGCCCCAGCATTTT.

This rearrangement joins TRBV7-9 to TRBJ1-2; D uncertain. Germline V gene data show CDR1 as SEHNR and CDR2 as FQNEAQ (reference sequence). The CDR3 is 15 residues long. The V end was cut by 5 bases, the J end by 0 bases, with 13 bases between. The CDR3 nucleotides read TGTGCCAGCAGCCTAAGGACGGTAGCTAACTATGGCTACACCTTC. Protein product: CASSLRTVANYGYTF.

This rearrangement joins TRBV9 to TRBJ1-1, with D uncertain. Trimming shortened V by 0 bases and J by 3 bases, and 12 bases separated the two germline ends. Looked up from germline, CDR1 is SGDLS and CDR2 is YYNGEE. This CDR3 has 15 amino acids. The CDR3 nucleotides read TGTGCCAGCAGCGTAGGAAGCCCCGGACACACTGAAGCTTTCTTT. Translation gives CASSVGSPGHTEAFF.

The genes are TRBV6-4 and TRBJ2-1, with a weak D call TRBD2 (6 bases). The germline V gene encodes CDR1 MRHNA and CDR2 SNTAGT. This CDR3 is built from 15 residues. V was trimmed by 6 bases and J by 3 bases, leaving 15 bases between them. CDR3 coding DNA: TGTGCCAGCAGGCAACTAGCTTCGAGCTACAATGAGCAGTTCTTC. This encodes CASRQLASSYNEQFF.

In DNA form, the CDR3 reads TGTGCCAGTAGTTTCAGGGGACTCCAAACCTACGAGCAGTACTTC. Translated, it gives CASSFRGLQTYEQYF. The rearrangement links TRBV19 to TRBJ2-7, with D tentatively TRBD1 or TRBD2 (6 bases each). The CDR3 contains 15 residues. CDR1 LNHDA and CDR2 SQIVND come from the germline V gene (reference sequence). Trimming pared 5 bases from V and 2 bases from J, leaving 16 bases between.

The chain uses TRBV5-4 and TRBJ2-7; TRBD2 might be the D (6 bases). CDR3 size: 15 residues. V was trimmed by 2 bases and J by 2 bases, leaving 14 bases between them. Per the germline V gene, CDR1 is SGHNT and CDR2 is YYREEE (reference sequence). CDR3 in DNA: TGTGCCAGCAGCTTAAGGGTAGCGGAGGCCTACGAGCAGTACTTC. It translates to CASSLRVAEAYEQYF.

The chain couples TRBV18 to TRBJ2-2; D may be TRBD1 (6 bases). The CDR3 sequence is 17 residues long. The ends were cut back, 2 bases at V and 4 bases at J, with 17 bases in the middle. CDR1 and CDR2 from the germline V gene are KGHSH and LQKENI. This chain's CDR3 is CASSPSLWTDTTGELFF. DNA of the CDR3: TGTGCCAGCTCACCAAGCCTGTGGACAGACACCACCGGGGAGCTGTTTTTT.

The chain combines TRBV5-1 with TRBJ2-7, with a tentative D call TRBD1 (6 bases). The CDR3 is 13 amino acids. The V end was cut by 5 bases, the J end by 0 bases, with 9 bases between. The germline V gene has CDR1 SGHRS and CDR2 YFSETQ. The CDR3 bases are TGCGCCAGCAGGATGGACAGCTCCTACGAGCAGTACTTC. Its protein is CASRMDSSYEQYF.

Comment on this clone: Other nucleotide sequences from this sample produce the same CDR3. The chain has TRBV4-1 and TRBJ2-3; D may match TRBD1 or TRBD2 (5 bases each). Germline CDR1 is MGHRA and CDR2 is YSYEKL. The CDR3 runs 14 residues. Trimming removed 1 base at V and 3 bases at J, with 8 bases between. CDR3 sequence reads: CASSQGGLTDTQYF. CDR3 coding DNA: TGCGCCAGCAGCCAAGGGGGGTTGACAGATACGCAGTATTTT.

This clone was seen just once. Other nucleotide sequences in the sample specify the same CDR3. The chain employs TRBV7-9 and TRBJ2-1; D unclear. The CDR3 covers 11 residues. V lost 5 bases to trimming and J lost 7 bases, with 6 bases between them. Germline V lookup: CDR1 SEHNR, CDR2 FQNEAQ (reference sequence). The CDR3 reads CASSPSNEQFF. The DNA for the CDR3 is TGTGCCAGCAGCCCTTCAAATGAGCAGTTCTTC.